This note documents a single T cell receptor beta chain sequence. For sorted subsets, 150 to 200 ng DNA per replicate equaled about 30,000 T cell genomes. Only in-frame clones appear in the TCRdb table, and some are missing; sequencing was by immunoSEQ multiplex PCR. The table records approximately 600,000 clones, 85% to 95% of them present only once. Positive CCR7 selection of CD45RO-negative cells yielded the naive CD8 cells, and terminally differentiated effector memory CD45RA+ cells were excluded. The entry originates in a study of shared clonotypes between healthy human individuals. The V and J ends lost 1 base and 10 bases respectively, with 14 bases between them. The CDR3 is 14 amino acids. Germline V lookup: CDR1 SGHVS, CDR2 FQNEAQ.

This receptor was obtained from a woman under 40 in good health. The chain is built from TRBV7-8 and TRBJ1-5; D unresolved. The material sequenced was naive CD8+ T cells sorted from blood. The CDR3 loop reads CASSLEAGLSPQHF. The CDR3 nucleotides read TGTGCCAGCAGCTTAGAGGCAGGCCTAAGTCCCCAGCATTTT.